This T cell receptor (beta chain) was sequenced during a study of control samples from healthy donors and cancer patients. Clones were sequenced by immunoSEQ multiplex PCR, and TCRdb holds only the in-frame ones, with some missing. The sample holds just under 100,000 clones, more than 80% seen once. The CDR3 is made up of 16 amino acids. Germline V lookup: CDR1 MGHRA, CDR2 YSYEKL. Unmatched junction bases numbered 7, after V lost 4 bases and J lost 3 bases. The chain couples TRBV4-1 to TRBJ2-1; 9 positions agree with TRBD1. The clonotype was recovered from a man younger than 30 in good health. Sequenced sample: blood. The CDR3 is CASSLHRDRDYNEQFF. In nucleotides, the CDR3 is TGCGCCAGCAGCCTACACCGGGACAGGGACTACAATGAGCAGTTCTTC.